Following are 2 T cell receptor beta chains from one sample sequenced in a study of T cell responses to AZD1222 COVID-19 vaccine. Produced via immunoSEQ multiplex PCR; TCRdb's table is partial and in-frame only. The sample lists 100,000 to 150,000 clones, roughly 92% seen once, with 0.9% to 1.3% in the top ten. Sequences were derived from peripheral blood, sampled 28 days after the second AZD1222 dose. The receptors originated from an adult who received the AZD1222 COVID-19 vaccine.

V usage is TRBV3-1 (or the pseudogene TRBV3-2) and J usage is TRBJ1-3, with 7 bases fitting TRBD1. The CDR3 runs to 15 residues. After removal of 4 bases from V and 1 base from J, the junction contained 4 bases not matched to a gene. Looked up from germline, CDR1 is LGHDT and CDR2 is YNNKEL (reference sequence). The DNA for the CDR3 is TGTGCCAGCAGCCGACAGGGAGGTTCTGGAAACACCATATATTTT. The encoded protein is CASSRQGGSGNTIYF.

The DNA for the CDR3 is TGTGCCAGCAGCGTACAGGGGAATCAGCCCCAGCATTTT. Translated, it gives CASSVQGNQPQHF. This rearrangement joins TRBV11-1 to TRBJ1-5; TRBD1 matches 7 bases. V trimming: 5 bases; J trimming: 4 bases; junction bases outside the gene matches: 2. The germline CDR1 and CDR2 sequences are SGHAT and FQDESV (reference sequence). CDR3 length: 13 residues.